This T cell receptor beta chain comes out of a study of vaccination and CD4 T cells after COVID-19. The study sequenced cultured CD4+ T cell DNA using the Oncomine TCR Beta short-read assay. In TCRdb, the PCR reads were re-called with MiXCR into one record per CDR3 protein. The sample includes under 20,000 distinct CDR3 sequences, about 70% of them seen just once. The V and J ends lost 4 bases and 0 bases respectively, with 18 bases between them. Germline V CDR1 and CDR2: LNHDA, SQIVND (reference sequence). The length of the CDR3 is 17 residues. Study conclusions and caveats: For SARS-CoV-2-reactive clonotypes, the median went from approximately 21 to 38, a nonsignificant increase.

Comments on this clonotype: What it binds is unknown.

Treatment here: roughly nine-day PBMC culture with coronavirus spike peptide pools or control peptides (ViraFEST assay). Sequenced: CD4+ T cells from blood, cultured in vitro. This TCR derives from a human donor who had recovered from COVID-19. The chain links TRBV19 to TRBJ1-1, with a possible D match to TRBD1 (5 bases). The CDR3 DNA sequence: TGTGCCAGTAGTAGATTCGGGGCAGGAGGTATGAACACTGAAGCTTTCTTT. Its protein is CASSRFGAGGMNTEAFF.